Below are 11 T cell receptor beta chains sequenced from a single sample in a study of Ad26.COV2.S vaccination and SARS-CoV-2 variants. Treatment: some 20 received Ad26.COV2.S at low or high dose, single or two shots; about 5 received placebo; per-sample allocation not given. Samples analyzed were those drawn on day 63 after the first vaccine or placebo injection. Clones were read by immunoSEQ multiplex PCR, and TCRdb kept only the in-frame ones, dropping some. The sample carries about 350,000 clones, roughly 85% recorded once. Sample: peripheral blood, taken in a trial of Ad26.COV2.S vaccine versus placebo. These TCRs come from a person between 18 and 65 years old who received the Ad26.COV2.S COVID-19 vaccine or a placebo.

This clone was seen once. V usage is TRBV11-2 and J usage is TRBJ2-2; 11 nucleotides match TRBD1. J lost 2 bases, V lost 3 bases, and 2 bases had no gene match. This CDR3 region has 16 residues. Germline CDR1 reads SGHAT; CDR2 reads FQNNGV. The DNA for the CDR3 is TGTGCCAGCAGCTTGGACAGGGGGCCAAACACCGGGGAGCTGTTTTTT. It is translated as CASSLDRGPNTGELFF.

This clone was counted ten times or more. The V gene is TRBV5-1, the J gene TRBJ2-1; TRBD1 might be the D (6 bases). Per the germline V gene, CDR1 is SGHRS and CDR2 is YFSETQ. The CDR3 totals 15 residues. Trimming took 0 bases from V and 3 from J, leaving 10 bases between them. The CDR3 loop is CASSLATGSYNEQFF. Written as DNA, the CDR3 is TGCGCCAGCAGCTTGGCCACAGGGAGCTACAATGAGCAGTTCTTC.

The chain joins TRBV6-2 or TRBV6-3 to TRBJ2-5, with D possibly being TRBD1 or TRBD2 (5 bases each). The length of the CDR3 is 18 residues. The V end was cut by 0 bases, the J end by 3 bases, with 20 bases between. Germline lookup yields CDR1 MNHEY and CDR2 SVGEGT. The CDR3 DNA is TGTGCCAGCAGTTACTCGAAGGGCCGGGACGCAGGAGAAGAGACCCAGTACTTC. Translation gives CASSYSKGRDAGEETQYF.

This chain links TRBV6-5 with TRBJ2-4, with D unresolved. This CDR3 comprises 13 residues. Germline CDR1 MNHEY, CDR2 SVGAGI. V lost 0 bases to trimming and J lost 0 bases, with 0 bases between them. The chain's CDR3 is CASSYSAKNIQYF. CDR3 DNA: TGTGCCAGCAGTTACTCAGCCAAAAACATTCAGTACTTC.

CDR3 amino acids: CASSPVGGQQGGYTF. The CDR3 nucleotides are TGTGCCAGCTCACCCGTGGGGGGGCAACAAGGCGGCTACACCTTC. The genes are TRBV18 and TRBJ1-2; D perhaps matches TRBD1 (6 bases). Trimming took 3 bases from V and 8 from J, leaving 19 bases between them. The CDR3 has 15 amino acids. Per germline, CDR1 KGHSH and CDR2 LQKENI.

The rearrangement uses TRBV4-3 and TRBJ2-5; D perhaps matches TRBD1 (6 bases). The V and J ends lost 4 bases and 4 bases respectively, with 16 bases between them. This CDR3 comprises 15 residues. Germline CDR1 reads LGHNA; CDR2 reads YSLEER. CDR3 in DNA: TGCGCCAGCAGCCTGAGCAGGGGCGCAGGAGAGACCCAGTACTTC. As protein: CASSLSRGAGETQYF.

The chain recombines TRBV7-6 with TRBJ2-1, with 8 bases identical to TRBD2. The length of the CDR3 is 15 residues. The germline V gene encodes CDR1 SGHVS and CDR2 FNYEAQ. V gave up 1 base and J gave up 12 bases; unmatched junction bases: 11. Here the CDR3 reads CASSLVGRGESMQFF. The DNA for the CDR3 is TGTGCCAGCAGCTTAGTTGGGCGGGGGGAAAGTATGCAGTTCTTC.

The genes are TRBV10-3 and TRBJ2-1; no clear D gene. The germline V gene has CDR1 ENHRY and CDR2 SYGVKD. This CDR3 has 18 residues. Trimming took 0 bases from V and 2 from J, leaving 17 bases between them. As DNA, the CDR3 is TGTGCCATCAGTGAGTCGCTAGGGTCCGGGCTGGCCTACAATGAGCAGTTCTTC. Its translation: CAISESLGSGLAYNEQFF.

The rearrangement uses TRBV3-1 (or the pseudogene TRBV3-2) and TRBJ1-6; D gene uncertain. This CDR3 has 13 residues. Germline V lookup: CDR1 LGHDT, CDR2 YNNKEL (reference sequence). V was trimmed by 8 bases and J by 5 bases, leaving 10 bases between them. The CDR3 is CASRGVDNSPLHF. The CDR3 DNA reads as TGTGCCAGCCGCGGGGTAGATAATTCACCCCTCCACTTT.

This chain connects TRBV10-3 to TRBJ2-7; possibly TRBD1 for D (6 bases). The CDR3 consists of 14 residues. Germline CDR1 and CDR2: ENHRY and SYGVKD. Trimming removed 3 bases from V and 4 bases from J, with 13 bases in between. CDR3 amino acids: CAISDPRGNYEQYF. CDR3 bases: TGTGCCATCAGTGACCCCAGGGGAAATTACGAGCAGTACTTC.

The chain couples TRBV5-1 to TRBJ2-7; no reliable D call. Trimming pared 2 bases from V and 7 bases from J, leaving 16 bases between. This CDR3 comprises 14 residues. Germline CDR1 and CDR2: SGHRS and YFSETQ. CDR3: CASSLEGRVREQYF. Written as DNA, the CDR3 is TGCGCCAGCAGCTTAGAAGGCCGAGTGAGGGAGCAGTACTTC.